A single sample is the source of the 14 T cell receptor beta chains below, sequenced in a study of blood T cell repertoires in COVID-19. Sequencing used immunoSEQ multiplex PCR; TCRdb keeps in-frame clones, though not all of them. The repertoire consists of 170,000 or so clones, with 85% to 90% occurring once and the leading ten covering 0.7% to 0.9%. Sequencing was performed on peripheral blood. Receptors originate from a woman under 30 who had recovered from COVID-19.

This clone was counted between two and nine times. The chain uses TRBV10-2 and TRBJ1-5, with D possibly matching TRBD1 (5 bases). The CDR3 length is 15 residues. V was shortened by 3 bases and J by 3 bases, with 12 bases between the two germline ends. Looked up from germline, CDR1 is WSHSY and CDR2 is SAAADI. The DNA of the CDR3 is TGCGCCAGCAGTGACCAGGGCAACTACAATCAGCCCCAGCATTTT. Translation: CASSDQGNYNQPQHF.

The table lists this clone with a few counts. The V gene is TRBV19, the J gene TRBJ2-5; 8 nucleotides line up with TRBD1. The CDR3 totals 14 residues. From germline, CDR1 is LNHDA and CDR2 SQIVND (reference sequence). The ends lost 5 bases at V and 2 bases at J; junction bases unmatched: 4. CDR3 loop: CASSQGQEQETQYF. Here the CDR3 DNA reads TGTGCCAGTAGTCAGGGACAGGAACAAGAGACCCAGTACTTC.

In this sample, this clone turned up a few times. The chain employs TRBV18 and TRBJ1-1; TRBD1 matches at 9 bases. This CDR3 comprises 13 residues. Germline V CDR1 and CDR2: KGHSH, LQKENI. V lost 5 bases to trimming and J lost 12 bases; unmatched junction nucleotides: 10. The CDR3 here is CASSYKGGQGSFF. The CDR3 DNA sequence: TGTGCCAGCTCATATAAAGGGGGACAGGGTTCTTTCTTT.

The chain has TRBV4-2 and TRBJ1-1, with 8 positions matching TRBD1. The CDR3 totals 15 residues. J lost 1 base, V lost 5 bases, and 6 bases had no gene match. Per the germline V gene, CDR1 is LGHNA and CDR2 is YNFKEQ. DNA for the CDR3: TGTGCCAGCAGCAAGGTGGACAGGGAGAACACTGAAGCTTTCTTT. This sequence encodes CASSKVDRENTEAFF.

The CDR3 spells CASSPFGGELFF. The DNA for the CDR3 is TGTGCCAGCTCACCATTCGGCGGGGAGCTGTTTTTT. V gene TRBV18 combines with J gene TRBJ2-2; D ambiguous. V gave up 2 bases and J gave up 7 bases, with 5 bases separating them. The germline V gene has CDR1 KGHSH and CDR2 LQKENI. This CDR3 is built from 12 residues.

The chain recombines TRBV6-4 with TRBJ2-1; TRBD1 agrees at 7 bases. Germline CDR1 and CDR2: MRHNA and SNTAGT. V shed 2 bases and J 0 bases; nucleotides not matched to a gene: 4. CDR3 length: 16 residues. CDR3 sequence reads: CASSDTDRSSYNEQFF. The CDR3 region has the DNA TGTGCCAGCAGTGACACGGACAGGAGCTCCTACAATGAGCAGTTCTTC.

V gene TRBV29-1 combines with J gene TRBJ1-1; perhaps TRBD1 as D (5 bases). CDR1 is SQVTM and CDR2 is ANQGSEA in the germline V gene. This CDR3 has 13 residues. The V end lost 6 bases, the J end lost 2 bases, and 13 bases lay between the germline ends. CDR3 region: CSVERQQNTEAFF. The CDR3 coding sequence is TGCAGCGTGGAAAGACAGCAAAACACTGAAGCTTTCTTT.

About this clone itself: Other nucleotide sequences in the sample specify the same CDR3. The rearrangement uses TRBV6-2 or TRBV6-3 and TRBJ2-5, with 8 bases matching TRBD2. The CDR3 contains 14 residues. Losses at the gene ends were 3 bases for V and 4 bases for J; bases not matched to a gene: 4. CDR1 and CDR2 (germline): MNHEY, SVGEGT. Written as DNA, the CDR3 is TGTGCCAGCAGTTATTTGAGCGGGGGAGAGACCCAGTACTTC. This translates into CASSYLSGGETQYF.

The chain carries TRBV5-1 and TRBJ2-5; the match to TRBD2 covers 10 bases. CDR3 size: 16 residues. Germline values: CDR1 SGHRS, CDR2 YFSETQ. Trimming took 3 bases from V and 4 from J; bases not matched to a gene: 9. CDR3 nucleotide sequence: TGCGCCAGCAGCTCTAGCGGGGGCTCCCCGGGAGAGACCCAGTACTTC. It yields the protein CASSSSGGSPGETQYF. Based on the CDR3 plus reference TRBV5-1 and TRBJ2-5, the full variable domain is KAGVTQTPRYLIKTRGQQVTLSCSPISGHRSVSWYQQTPGQGLQFLFEYFSETQRNKGNFPGRFSGRQFSNSRSEMNVSTLELGDSALYLCASSSSGGSPGETQYFGPGTRLLVL.

This clone showed up just once. This sequence joins TRBV24-1 and TRBJ2-3, with 7 bases matching TRBD2. Losses at the gene ends were 9 bases for V and 2 bases for J; bases not matched to a gene: 4. The germline V gene has CDR1 KGHDR and CDR2 SFDVKD. This CDR3 is 13 amino acids long. The CDR3 bases are TGTGCCACCGGGAGGGAGAACACAGATACGCAGTATTTT. Its translation is CATGRENTDTQYF.

The V call is TRBV3-1 (or the pseudogene TRBV3-2), the J call TRBJ1-1; unclear D gene. The CDR3 loop spans 11 amino acids. V dropped 2 bases and J dropped 8 bases, with 6 bases sitting between them. CDR1 and CDR2 (germline): LGHDT, YNNKEL (reference sequence). The CDR3 spells CASSQNKEAFF. The CDR3 DNA reads as TGTGCCAGCAGCCAAAACAAAGAAGCTTTCTTT.

The chain joins TRBV6-5 to TRBJ1-5, with D unresolved. The CDR3 runs to 14 residues. Trimming stripped 0 bases from V and 0 bases from J, with 3 bases between. CDR1 and CDR2 (germline): MNHEY, SVGAGI. The CDR3 DNA sequence: TGTGCCAGCAGTTACTCTCATAGCAATCAGCCCCAGCATTTT. Protein: CASSYSHSNQPQHF.

The chain couples TRBV4-3 to TRBJ2-3; 8 nucleotides match TRBD1. This CDR3 is 15 amino acids long. V trimming: 0 bases; J trimming: 4 bases; junction bases outside the gene matches: 3. In germline, CDR1 is LGHNA, CDR2 YSLEER. CDR3 in DNA: TGCGCCAGCAGCCAAGACCGGACAGGGCCAGATACGCAGTATTTT. As protein: CASSQDRTGPDTQYF.

The chain joins TRBV18 to TRBJ2-5, with D possibly being TRBD1 (6 bases). The ends were cut back, 5 bases at V and 1 base at J, with 11 bases in the middle. The germline V gene has CDR1 KGHSH and CDR2 LQKENI. The CDR3 is 14 residues long. CDR3 residues: CASSNTGFQETQYF. CDR3 in DNA: TGTGCCAGCTCAAATACAGGGTTCCAAGAGACCCAGTACTTC.